The 8 T cell receptor beta chains reported below all come from one sample, sequenced in a study of T cells after yellow fever vaccination. Each CDR3 protein gets one entry after TCRdb re-called the 5' RACE reads with MiXCR. The sample lists 500,000 to 650,000 distinct CDR3 sequences; 12% were seen once. Sequencing used PBMCs, obtained on the day of the yellow fever booster vaccination. The receptor set was obtained from a young man who received the YFV17D yellow fever vaccine.

This clonotype was detected ten times or more. This sequence joins TRBV7-9 and TRBJ2-5; TRBD1 might be the D (6 bases). This CDR3 is built from 16 residues. Trimming shortened V by 3 bases and J by 5 bases, and 19 bases separated the two germline ends. Germline-derived CDR1 and CDR2 are SEHNR and FQNEAQ (reference sequence). In DNA form, the CDR3 reads TGTGCCAGCAGCTTCACGAACCCGTTCAGGGGTGAGACCCAGTACTTC. Protein product: CASSFTNPFRGETQYF.

V usage is TRBV30 and J usage is TRBJ2-1, with D perhaps TRBD1 or TRBD2 (5 bases each). Trimming stripped 0 bases from V and 10 bases from J, with 22 bases between. The CDR3 is 16 residues long. Germline CDR1 reads GTSNPN; CDR2 reads SVGIG (reference sequence). The CDR3 sequence is CAWSVRGGMGLREQFF. For the CDR3, the DNA is TGTGCCTGGAGTGTACGGGGCGGAATGGGGCTCCGAGAGCAGTTCTTC.

This clonotype has just a few counts. The chain has TRBV20-1 and TRBJ2-7; D gene unclear. This CDR3 has 13 amino acids. Deletions cut 5 bases from V and 1 base from J, with 12 bases between. The germline gives CDR1 DFQATT, CDR2 SNEGSKA (reference sequence). The CDR3 region is CSAPNTLSYEQYF. The CDR3 DNA sequence: TGCAGTGCTCCCAACACCCTTTCCTACGAGCAGTACTTC.

This clonotype was seen more than once but under ten times. The chain uses TRBV5-1 and TRBJ2-2; 7 bases are shared with TRBD2. Germline trimming cut 6 bases from V and 3 bases from J; bases unmatched to any gene: 2. CDR1 is SGHRS, CDR2 YFSETQ, per germline. The CDR3 contains 13 residues. CDR3 sequence: CASTLADTGELFF. The CDR3 DNA is TGCGCCAGCACCCTAGCGGACACCGGGGAGCTGTTTTTT.

The chain has TRBV7-2 and TRBJ2-1; the D is unclear. This CDR3 has 13 amino acids. Germline V CDR1 and CDR2: SGHTA, FQGNSA. The V gene lost 5 bases and the J gene lost 8 bases, with 13 bases spanning the gap. The CDR3 DNA sequence: TGTGCCAGCAGCAAACAAGGGATCGATGAGCAGTTCTTC. Its protein is CASSKQGIDEQFF.

This rearrangement joins TRBV7-2 to TRBJ2-1, with D perhaps matching TRBD2 (6 bases). The germline gives CDR1 SGHTA, CDR2 FQGNSA. V was trimmed by 5 bases and J by 6 bases, leaving 17 bases between them. The CDR3 sequence is 15 residues long. CDR3 sequence reads: CASSRDSQFGNEQFF. The CDR3 coding sequence is TGTGCCAGCAGCCGGGACTCTCAATTTGGCAATGAGCAGTTCTTC. Full variable domain (outside the CDR3, taken from reference TRBV7-2 and TRBJ2-1): GAGVSQSPSNKVTEKGKDVELRCDPISGHTALYWYRQSLGQGLEFLIYFQGNSAPDKSGLPSDRFSAERTGGSVSTLTIQRTQQEDSAVYLCASSRDSQFGNEQFFGPGTRLTVL.

This clonotype has a handful of counts. The J gene is TRBJ2-5, the V gene TRBV7-8; 8 bases agree with TRBD1. Trimming removed 6 bases from V and 5 bases from J; junction bases left unmatched: 11. This CDR3 is 15 amino acids long. Looked up from germline, CDR1 is SGHVS and CDR2 is FQNEAQ. Here the CDR3 DNA reads TGTGCCAGCAGTCGACCAGGGGGCGGAGGGGAGACCCAGTACTTC. Translation: CASSRPGGGGETQYF.

This clonotype has at least ten counts. This chain uses TRBV5-1 with TRBJ2-2; tentative D call: TRBD1 (6 bases). Germline assignment: CDR1 SGHRS and CDR2 YFSETQ. The CDR3 is 13 amino acids. V shed 6 bases and J shed 6 bases, with 12 bases lying between them. CDR3 coding DNA: TGCGCCAGCACAATCTGGGGGCCCGGGGAGCTGTTTTTT. Its protein is CASTIWGPGELFF.